The 26 T cell receptor beta chains in this list originate from one sample, sequenced in a study of shared clonotypes between healthy human individuals. The method was immunoSEQ multiplex PCR; TCRdb's version includes in-frame clones alone and lacks a portion of them. Of approximately 500,000 clones listed, about 96% are singletons. Input material: naive CD4+ T cells sorted from blood. Sample subset: CD45RA+ positively selected. The receptors originated from a woman under 40 in good health.

The chain joins TRBV6-6 to TRBJ1-3; tentative D call: TRBD1 (5 bases). The V end was cut by 0 bases, the J end by 8 bases, with 17 bases between. Germline-derived CDR1 and CDR2 are MNHNY and SVGAGI (reference sequence). The CDR3 spans 16 residues. Here the CDR3 reads CASSYSGRRQQDTIYF. CDR3 sequence (DNA): TGTGCCAGCAGTTACTCAGGCCGGAGACAGCAAGACACCATATATTTT.

The gene calls are TRBV13 and TRBJ2-7, with D unresolved. With 2 bases removed from V and 3 bases from J, the gap between germline ends came to 14 bases. The germline V gene has CDR1 PRHDT and CDR2 FYEKMQ (reference sequence). CDR3 length: 15 amino acids. In nucleotides, the CDR3 is TGTGCCAGCAGCTTAACTTCTAGGGATCACTACGAGCAGTACTTC. The encoded protein is CASSLTSRDHYEQYF.

The gene calls are TRBV2 and TRBJ1-1; TRBD1 matches at 9 bases. Losses at the gene ends were 5 bases for V and 4 bases for J; bases not matched to a gene: 8. The CDR3 loop spans 15 amino acids. Germline CDR1 SNHLY, CDR2 FYNNEI. The CDR3 bases are TGTGCCAGCAGTCTTTACAGGGGGCATAGCACTGAAGCTTTCTTT. Amino acid sequence: CASSLYRGHSTEAFF.

The chain combines TRBV29-1 with TRBJ2-5, with 11 bases lining up with TRBD2. The J call may be incorrect, as the DNA end agrees better with TRBJ2-7. Germline-derived CDR1 and CDR2 are SQVTM and ANQGSEA. This CDR3 comprises 13 residues. CDR3 DNA sequence: TGCAGCGTCGGGACTAGCGGAACCTACGAGCAGTACTTC. It encodes CSVGTSGTYEQYF.

The gene calls are TRBV30 and TRBJ2-5, with 7 bases identical to TRBD2. Germline CDR1 is GTSNPN and CDR2 is SVGIG (reference sequence). The CDR3 runs to 12 residues. The V gene end was trimmed by 5 bases and the J gene end by 5 bases; junction bases not matched to a gene: 5. This CDR3 reads CAWASSGETQYF. Written as DNA, the CDR3 is TGTGCCTGGGCGTCTAGCGGCGAGACCCAGTACTTC.

The genes are TRBV5-6 and TRBJ1-2; D is unclear. The V end was cut by 4 bases, the J end by 8 bases, with 21 bases between. The germline CDR1 and CDR2 sequences are SGHDT and YYEEEE. The CDR3 spans 15 residues. In nucleotides, the CDR3 is TGTGCCAGCAGCCAGACGACGGGCGTTATAAAGGGCTACACCTTC. It codes for CASSQTTGVIKGYTF.

As regards this clone: The junction differs from germline at one of its ends, possibly a read error. The V call is TRBV7-8, the J call TRBJ2-2, with a weak D call TRBD2 (7 bases). In germline, CDR1 is SGHVS, CDR2 FQNEAQ. This CDR3 contains 13 residues. The CDR3 spells CASSFAGRGVLFF. The CDR3 DNA reads as TGTGCCAGCAGCTTTGCGGGGAGGGGGGTGCTGTTTTTT.

V usage is TRBV4-1 and J usage is TRBJ1-1; D possibly corresponds to TRBD1 (5 bases). There are 16 residues in the CDR3. Germline assignment: CDR1 MGHRA and CDR2 YSYEKL. V was cut by 0 bases and J by 0 bases, with 11 bases left in between. CDR3 coding DNA: TGCGCCAGCAGCCAAGAAGACAGACTCATGAACACTGAAGCTTTCTTT. It yields the protein CASSQEDRLMNTEAFF.

This chain uses TRBV18 with TRBJ1-4; D possibly corresponds to TRBD1 (5 bases). Between the trimmed V and J ends, which lost 1 base and 8 bases, there was a span of 11 bases. There are 14 residues in the CDR3. The V gene's germline CDR1 is KGHSH and CDR2 LQKENI. In DNA form, the CDR3 reads TGTGCCAGCTCACCACTTAACAGGAACGAAAAACTGTTTTTT. The encoded protein is CASSPLNRNEKLFF. Full variable domain (missing parts from reference TRBV18 and TRBJ1-4): NAGVMQNPRHLVRRRGQEARLRCSPMKGHSHVYWYRQLPEEGLKFMVYLQKENIIDESGMPKERFSAEFPKEGPSILRIQQVVRGDSAAYFCASSPLNRNEKLFFGSGTQLSVL.

The gene calls are TRBV10-3 and TRBJ1-5; TRBD1 is a possible D gene (6 bases). CDR1 is ENHRY and CDR2 is SYGVKD in the germline V gene. This CDR3 is 14 amino acids long. Trimming left V 4 bases short and J 6 bases short, with 13 bases between. The CDR3 here is CAISASQGGQPQHF. CDR3 DNA sequence: TGTGCCATCAGTGCCTCACAGGGAGGTCAGCCCCAGCATTTT.

The V call is TRBV28, the J call TRBJ2-5; TRBD2 aligns across 9 bases. V was pared by 7 bases and J by 4 bases, with 7 bases of the junction left unmatched. Germline lookup yields CDR1 MDHEN and CDR2 SYDVKM. The CDR3 length is 14 residues. The CDR3 reads CASTSGTSTETQYF. CDR3 sequence (DNA): TGTGCCAGCACCTCCGGGACTAGCACAGAGACCCAGTACTTC.

A word on this clone: Other DNA sequences in the same sample also yield this CDR3. The CDR3 region has the DNA TGTGCCAGCAGTCCCAGAAGCTCCTATAATTCACCCCTCCACTTT. It specifies CASSPRSSYNSPLHF. J is TRBJ1-6 and V is TRBV27; no clear D gene. CDR1 MNHEY and CDR2 SMNVEV come from the germline V gene (reference sequence). The CDR3 totals 15 residues. Trimming removed 5 bases at V and 0 bases at J, with 8 bases between.

The rearrangement joins TRBV23-1 to TRBJ1-2; D unclear. TRBV23-1 is known as an ORF, though its function is uncertain. The CDR3 extends over 13 amino acids. Between the trimmed V and J ends, which lost 6 bases and 6 bases, there was a span of 14 bases. The CDR3: CASRSGEGDGYTF. In DNA form, the CDR3 reads TGCGCCAGCAGATCCGGGGAAGGCGATGGCTACACCTTC.

The V gene is TRBV7-7, the J gene TRBJ2-3; TRBD1 or TRBD2 may be the D gene (5 bases each). From germline, CDR1 is SSHAT and CDR2 FNYEAQ (reference sequence). This CDR3 is built from 15 residues. The V end was cut by 5 bases, the J end by 2 bases, with 14 bases between. CDR3 sequence: CASSRDGASTDTQYF. Written as DNA, the CDR3 is TGTGCCAGCAGCCGGGACGGGGCCTCCACAGATACGCAGTATTTT.

The chain has TRBV5-1 and TRBJ1-1, with unresolved D. CDR1 SGHRS and CDR2 YFSETQ come from the germline V gene. Deletions cut 0 bases from V and 1 base from J, with 13 bases between. This CDR3 has 16 amino acids. This CDR3 reads CASSLGGRQRNTEAFF. The CDR3 coding sequence is TGCGCCAGCAGCTTGGGCGGTCGTCAAAGGAACACTGAAGCTTTCTTT.

The chain employs TRBV10-2 and TRBJ2-3, with 7 bases that match TRBD2. This CDR3 has 16 amino acids. J gave up 4 bases and V 4 bases, and 11 bases lay outside the gene matches. The germline CDR1 and CDR2 sequences are WSHSY and SAAADI. The CDR3 protein is CASSGERTSRPDTQYF. In nucleotides, the CDR3 is TGCGCCAGCAGTGGAGAAAGGACTAGTCGTCCAGATACGCAGTATTTT.

The chain links TRBV28 to TRBJ2-5, with D tentatively TRBD2 (6 bases). The CDR3 runs 13 residues. Germline V gene lookup returns CDR1 MDHEN and CDR2 SYDVKM. V lost 7 bases and J 2 bases, leaving 11 bases between the germline ends. The CDR3 nucleotides are TGTGCCAGCAATAGGGACTTTCAAGAGACCCAGTACTTC. Amino acid sequence: CASNRDFQETQYF.

This clone was observed once. Other DNA sequences in this sample translate to the same CDR3. The V and J genes are TRBV28 and TRBJ2-7; D call uncertain. V was trimmed by 2 bases and J by 4 bases, leaving 3 bases between them. The germline gives CDR1 MDHEN, CDR2 SYDVKM. The length of the CDR3 is 11 residues. The CDR3 sequence: CASSLAYEQYF. CDR3 sequence (DNA): TGTGCCAGCAGTTTAGCGTACGAGCAGTACTTC.

CDR3 residues: CASGNTGNYEQYF. The CDR3 DNA reads TGTGCCAGCGGGAACACTGGTAACTACGAGCAGTACTTC. The chain uses TRBV28 and TRBJ2-7, with D unresolved. Germline-derived CDR1 and CDR2 are MDHEN and SYDVKM. CDR3 length: 13 residues. Trimming left V 8 bases short and J 3 bases short, with 14 bases between.

V gene TRBV28 combines with J gene TRBJ2-5; 9 nucleotides agree with TRBD1. The end of the DNA is better explained by TRBJ2-7, so the J call may be wrong. CDR1 and CDR2 (germline): MDHEN, SYDVKM. The CDR3 covers 18 residues. The CDR3 sequence is CASSDWTGAPSWSPEQYF. The CDR3 region has the DNA TGTGCCAGCAGTGACTGGACAGGGGCGCCTAGTTGGTCCCCCGAGCAGTACTTC.

The chain uses TRBV5-1 and TRBJ2-5, with D possibly being TRBD2 (6 bases). Trimming stripped 4 bases from V and 2 bases from J, with 12 bases between. The CDR3 consists of 14 residues. Germline loops: CDR1 SGHRS, CDR2 YFSETQ. The CDR3 sequence: CASSPRDLQETQYF. The CDR3 DNA is TGCGCCAGCAGCCCCCGGGACTTGCAAGAGACCCAGTACTTC.

The rearrangement links TRBV10-1 to TRBJ2-7; 8 bases agree with TRBD2. The ends lost 4 bases at V and 1 base at J; junction bases unmatched: 6. The CDR3 loop spans 15 amino acids. Germline assignment: CDR1 WNHNN and CDR2 SYGVQD (reference sequence). The CDR3 here is CASSGREGSSYEQYF. The CDR3 DNA follows: TGCGCCAGCAGTGGACGGGAGGGCTCGTCCTACGAGCAGTACTTC.

The chain joins TRBV6-6 to TRBJ2-3; TRBD1 might be the D (6 bases). Germline V gene lookup returns CDR1 MNHNY and CDR2 SVGAGI (reference sequence). Trimming removed 2 bases at V and 4 bases at J, with 13 bases between. The CDR3 covers 15 residues. The CDR3 nucleotides are TGTGCCAGCAGTTACCCCACAGGGATCGCAGATACGCAGTATTTT. This gives the protein CASSYPTGIADTQYF.

This chain uses TRBV10-3 with TRBJ2-7, with 10 bases fitting TRBD1. The germline V gene encodes CDR1 ENHRY and CDR2 SYGVKD. This CDR3 region has 13 residues. Trimming cost V 9 bases and J 6 bases; bases outside gene matches: 8. CDR3 in amino acids: CAITGTGASEQYF. The CDR3 region has the DNA TGTGCCATAACCGGGACAGGGGCTAGCGAGCAGTACTTC.

The CDR3, as DNA: TGTGCCAGCAAGGCAGGGGCCGATACGCAGTATTTT. Encoded protein: CASKAGADTQYF. V and J are TRBV7-9 and TRBJ2-3, with a tentative D call TRBD1 (6 bases). The germline V and J ends were trimmed by 7 bases and 6 bases, with 11 bases remaining between them. Germline assignment: CDR1 SEHNR and CDR2 FQNEAQ (reference sequence). There are 12 residues in the CDR3.

The CDR3 sequence is CASSRSAEAFF. The CDR3 DNA follows: TGTGCCAGCAGCCGGTCGGCTGAAGCTTTCTTT. This rearrangement joins TRBV7-9 to TRBJ1-1; unclear D gene. The V end lost 5 bases, the J end lost 6 bases, and 7 bases lay between the germline ends. This CDR3 has 11 residues. Germline V gene sequence: CDR1 SEHNR, CDR2 FQNEAQ (reference sequence).